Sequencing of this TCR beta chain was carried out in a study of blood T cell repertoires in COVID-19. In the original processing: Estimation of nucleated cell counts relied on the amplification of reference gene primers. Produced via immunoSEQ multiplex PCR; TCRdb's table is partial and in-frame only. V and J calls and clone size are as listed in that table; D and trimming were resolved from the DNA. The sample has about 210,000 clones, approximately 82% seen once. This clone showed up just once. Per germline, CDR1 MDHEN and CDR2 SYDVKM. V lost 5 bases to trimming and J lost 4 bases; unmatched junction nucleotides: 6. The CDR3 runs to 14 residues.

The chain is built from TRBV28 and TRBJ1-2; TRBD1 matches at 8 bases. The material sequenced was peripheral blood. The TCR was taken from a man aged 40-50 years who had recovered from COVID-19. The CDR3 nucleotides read TGTGCCAGCAGTCCCGGGGACAGGTCCTATGGCTACACCTTC. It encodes CASSPGDRSYGYTF.